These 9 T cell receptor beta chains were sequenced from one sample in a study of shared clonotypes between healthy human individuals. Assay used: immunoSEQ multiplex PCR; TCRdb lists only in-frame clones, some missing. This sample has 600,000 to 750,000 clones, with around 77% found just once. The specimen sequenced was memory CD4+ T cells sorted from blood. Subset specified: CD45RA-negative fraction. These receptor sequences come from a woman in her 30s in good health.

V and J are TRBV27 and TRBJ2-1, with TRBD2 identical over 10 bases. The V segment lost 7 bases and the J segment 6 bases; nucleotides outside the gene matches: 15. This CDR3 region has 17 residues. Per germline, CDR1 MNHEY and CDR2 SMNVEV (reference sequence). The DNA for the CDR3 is TGTGCCAGCATTCGACGAGCGCCGGGACTAGCGTCCAATGAGCAGTTCTTC. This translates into CASIRRAPGLASNEQFF.

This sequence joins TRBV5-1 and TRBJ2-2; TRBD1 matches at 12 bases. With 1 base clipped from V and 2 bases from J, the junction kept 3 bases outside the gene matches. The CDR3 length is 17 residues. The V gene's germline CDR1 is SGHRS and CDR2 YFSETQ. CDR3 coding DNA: TGCGCCAGCAGCTTGCAGGGACAGGGGGCAAACACCGGGGAGCTGTTTTTT. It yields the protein CASSLQGQGANTGELFF.

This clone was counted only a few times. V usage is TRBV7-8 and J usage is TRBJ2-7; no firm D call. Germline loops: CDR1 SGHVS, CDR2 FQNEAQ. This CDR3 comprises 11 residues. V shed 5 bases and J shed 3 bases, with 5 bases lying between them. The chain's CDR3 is CASSTDYEQYF. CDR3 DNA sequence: TGTGCCAGCAGCACCGACTACGAGCAGTACTTC.

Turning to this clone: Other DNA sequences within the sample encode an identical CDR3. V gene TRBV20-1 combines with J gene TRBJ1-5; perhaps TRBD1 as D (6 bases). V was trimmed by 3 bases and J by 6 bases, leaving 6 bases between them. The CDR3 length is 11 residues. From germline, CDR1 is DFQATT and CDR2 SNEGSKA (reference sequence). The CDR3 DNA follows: TGCAGTGCTAGGGGGGCTCAGCCCCAGCATTTT. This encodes CSARGAQPQHF.

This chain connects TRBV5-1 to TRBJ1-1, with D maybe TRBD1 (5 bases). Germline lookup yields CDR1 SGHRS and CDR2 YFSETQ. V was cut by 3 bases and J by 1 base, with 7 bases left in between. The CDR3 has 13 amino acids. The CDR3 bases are TGCGCCAGCAGCTGGGGCCAGAACACTGAAGCTTTCTTT. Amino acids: CASSWGQNTEAFF.

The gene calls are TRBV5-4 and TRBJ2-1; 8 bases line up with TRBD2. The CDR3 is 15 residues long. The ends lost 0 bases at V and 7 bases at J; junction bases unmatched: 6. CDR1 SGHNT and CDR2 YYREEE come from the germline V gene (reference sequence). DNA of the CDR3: TGTGCCAGCAGCTTGGATAGCGGGGCGGGGAATGAGCAGTTCTTC. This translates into CASSLDSGAGNEQFF.

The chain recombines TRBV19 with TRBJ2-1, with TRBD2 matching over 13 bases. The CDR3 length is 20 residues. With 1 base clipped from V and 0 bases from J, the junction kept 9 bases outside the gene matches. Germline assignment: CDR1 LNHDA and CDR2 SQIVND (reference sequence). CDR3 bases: TGTGCCAGTAGTATAGGGGGGGCGGGACTAGCGGGAAGCTCCTACAATGAGCAGTTCTTC. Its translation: CASSIGGAGLAGSSYNEQFF.

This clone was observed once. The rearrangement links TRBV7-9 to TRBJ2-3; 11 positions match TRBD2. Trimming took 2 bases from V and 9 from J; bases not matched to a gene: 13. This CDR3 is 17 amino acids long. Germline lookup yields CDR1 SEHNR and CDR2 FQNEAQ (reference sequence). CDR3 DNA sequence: TGTGCCAGCAGCTTACCCCGAGGGCTAGCGGGAGGTCGGACGCAGTATTTT. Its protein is CASSLPRGLAGGRTQYF.

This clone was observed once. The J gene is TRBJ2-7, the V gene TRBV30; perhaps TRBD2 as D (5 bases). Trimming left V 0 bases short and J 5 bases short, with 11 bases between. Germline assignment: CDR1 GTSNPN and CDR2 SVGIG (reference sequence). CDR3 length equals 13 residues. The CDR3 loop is CAWSVHSGDEQYF. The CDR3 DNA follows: TGTGCCTGGAGTGTACATTCCGGGGACGAGCAGTACTTC.